This T cell receptor beta chain was retrieved from a study of cytomegalovirus exposure and HLA in healthy donors. Overall study findings and caveats: When analyzed later, a missense DCLRE1C variant was found to be linked to TCR beta V- and J-gene trimming.

60 Vbeta and 13 Jbeta primers were used in PCR. Clones were read by immunoSEQ multiplex PCR, and TCRdb kept only the in-frame ones, dropping some. The sample includes 150,000 to 200,000 clones, over 60% of them seen just once. In regard to this clone: What it binds is unknown.

There are 16 residues in the CDR3. Sample: PBMCs. This receptor was obtained from a woman in her thirties or forties in good health and CMV-seronegative. The rearrangement links TRBV21-1 to TRBJ2-1; TRBD2 is the table's D call and was not checked against the DNA. TRBV21-1 is a pseudogene locus. CDR3: CASSSATSGRNYEQFF. The DNA for the CDR3 is TGTGCCAGCAGCTCCGCGACTAGCGGGAGGAACTATGAGCAGTTCTTC.